This T cell receptor beta chain is drawn from a study of low-dose radiotherapy and immunotherapy resistance in tumors. Low-dose radiotherapy and low-dose cyclophosphamide, together with aspirin, ipilimumab and nivolumab, were given to donors. In this sample, this clonotype turned up a few times. V was pared by 0 bases and J by 7 bases, with 6 bases of the junction left unmatched. The CDR3 runs to 14 residues. The germline V gene encodes CDR1 SGHRS and CDR2 YFSETQ. First-strand cDNA relied on TRAV- and TRBV-specific primers spanning alpha and beta chains. The authors ran around 22 PCR cycles to amplify TCRs with a constant-region primer and V-primer adapter. One entry per CDR3 protein results from TCRdb running MiXCR on the reads. The sample contains 8,500 to 10,000 distinct CDR3 sequences, approximately 40% of which appear only once.

The source is a human donor with advanced metastatic prostate, ovarian, gallbladder or colorectal cancer (not recorded which). This table probably holds off-target reads from a library built for another chain. V and J are TRBV5-1 and TRBJ1-1, with 7 bases that match TRBD1. The CDR3 DNA follows: TGCGCCAGCAGCTTGGAGCGGCAGGGGGATGAAGCTTTCTTT. This encodes CASSLERQGDEAFF. The variable domain in full, completed from reference TRBV5-1 and TRBJ1-1, reads KAGVTQTPRYLIKTRGQQVTLSCSPISGHRSVSWYQQTPGQGLQFLFEYFSETQRNKGNFPGRFSGRQFSNSRSEMNVSTLELGDSALYLCASSLERQGDEAFFGQGTRLTVV.